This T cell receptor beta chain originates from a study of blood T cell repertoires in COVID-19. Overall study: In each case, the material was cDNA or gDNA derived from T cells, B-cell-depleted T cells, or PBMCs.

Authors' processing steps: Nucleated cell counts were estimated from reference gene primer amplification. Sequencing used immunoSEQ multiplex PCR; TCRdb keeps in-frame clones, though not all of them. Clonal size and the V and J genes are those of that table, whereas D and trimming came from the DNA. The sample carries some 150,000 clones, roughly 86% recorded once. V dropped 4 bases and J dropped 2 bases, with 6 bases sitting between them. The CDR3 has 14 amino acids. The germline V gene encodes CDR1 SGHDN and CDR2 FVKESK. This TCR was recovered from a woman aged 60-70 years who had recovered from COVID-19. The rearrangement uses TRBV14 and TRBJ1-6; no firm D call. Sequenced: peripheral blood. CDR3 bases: TGTGCCAGCAGCCTCGGGACCTATAATTCACCCCTCCACTTT. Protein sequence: CASSLGTYNSPLHF.